The text below deals with one T cell receptor (beta chain). Its antigen is currently unknown. The CDR3 extends over 13 amino acids. Per germline, CDR1 SGHNT and CDR2 YYREEE (reference sequence). Trimming took 5 bases from V and 3 from J, leaving 11 bases between them. TCRdb's copy holds only in-frame clones and misses some; the assay was immunoSEQ multiplex PCR. The table includes fewer than 35,000 clones, around 70% detected once. This entry is derived from a study of early stage breast cancer tumors. Across the whole study: Of around 15 invasive breast tumors, twelve were hormone receptor-positive, HER2-negative. Eight ER+/PR+/HER2- tumors were invasive ductal; a few were invasive lobular. General observations from the study: Unsorted bulk genomic DNA sequencing lacked pairing and functional marker data. Most shared enriched TCRB sequences were commonly generated ones.

This clonotype was obtained from a person in their fifties with breast cancer. Sequenced: blood. The chain combines TRBV5-4 with TRBJ1-2; D is possibly TRBD1 (6 bases). CDR3 in amino acids: CASSLDSDYGYTF. For the CDR3, the DNA is TGTGCCAGCAGTCTGGACAGTGACTATGGCTACACCTTC. Filled out from reference TRBV5-4 and TRBJ1-2, the complete variable domain reads ETGVTQSPTHLIKTRGQQVTLRCSSQSGHNTVSWYQQALGQGPQFIFQYYREEENGRGNFPPRFSGLQFPNYSSELNVNALELDDSALYLCASSLDSDYGYTFGSGTRLTVV.